Listed here are 2 T cell receptor beta chains from one sample, sequenced in a study of beta chain features in type 1 diabetes (dated by TCRdb to about 2018). The full study reports these points: Type 1 diabetes patients showed a moderate but significant shortening of TCRB CDR3 length in all four CD4+ subsets.

The library was built by means of the immunoSEQ multiplex PCR assay. The High Capacity cDNA Reverse Transcription Kit was used to reverse transcribe all of the isolated RNA, meaning that expressed TCRB transcripts were what got sequenced. TCRdb provides this immuneACCESS table in a form limited to in-frame rearrangements. Some clones are lacking; in checked studies, under half of them reflect an unresolved V gene, and why the rest are absent is not known. This sample lists approximately 170,000 clones; roughly 8% were detected once. The top ten clonotypes cover under 0.6% of the sample. Which antigens these TCRs recognize remains unknown. What was sequenced was central memory CD4+ T cells from blood. Receptor source: a man aged 18 to 35 with type 1 diabetes.

This clone was seen once. The rearrangement uses TRBV27 and TRBJ1-5; 11 nucleotides match TRBD1. CDR1 is MNHEY and CDR2 is SMNVEV in the germline V gene (reference sequence). V shed 5 bases and J 6 bases; nucleotides not matched to a gene: 6. This CDR3 has 15 residues. CDR3 DNA: TGTGCCAGCAGTCAGGACAGGGGGCTCGGTCAGCCCCAGCATTTT. It translates to CASSQDRGLGQPQHF.

The CDR3 DNA reads TGCGCCAGCAGGGAGCAGGGGGCCGTGAACACTGAAGCTTTCTTT. Its translation: CASREQGAVNTEAFF. V usage is TRBV5-1 and J usage is TRBJ1-1; 8 bases align to TRBD1. Trimming removed 5 bases from V and 0 bases from J; junction bases left unmatched: 6. In germline, CDR1 is SGHRS, CDR2 YFSETQ. CDR3 size: 15 residues.